This T cell receptor beta chain was identified during a study of PD-1 blockade in classical Hodgkin lymphoma. Overall study: The study gave patients nivolumab 3 mg/kg intravenously every 2 weeks. Findings and caveats of the study: Significantly greater TCR diversity emerged by C4D1 in CD4+ cells but not CD8+ cells. Patients with a complete response exhibited baseline diversity comparable to newly diagnosed patients.

This clone is a singleton in its sample. No antigen is known for it. Clones were read by immunoSEQ multiplex PCR, and TCRdb kept only the in-frame ones, dropping some. The data contain about 85,000 clones, about nine tenths of them singletons. CDR3 size: 16 residues. Brentuximab vedotin exposure varied, and every patient relapsed after autologous stem cell transplantation. The rearrangement uses TRBV21-1 and TRBJ2-4; the listed D gene, TRBD2, was not tested against the DNA. TRBV21-1 is noted as a pseudogene. The sequence derives from a human donor with classical Hodgkin lymphoma. The material was peripheral blood mononuclear cells (PBMCs), obtained before the second cycle of nivolumab. The CDR3 protein is CASSQRGTLAKNIQYF. DNA for the CDR3: TGTGCCAGCAGCCAGCGGGGAACTCTAGCCAAAAACATTCAGTACTTC.